These 8 T cell receptor beta chains share one sample of origin, sequenced in a study of a mutant IDH1 vaccine in newly diagnosed glioma. Specified time point: week 11, during vaccination. Every vaccine dose comprised 300 ug of mutant IDH1 20-mer peptide plus topical imiquimod. No antigen is known for these receptors. Libraries were prepared by immunoSEQ multiplex PCR; TCRdb keeps only in-frame clonotypes and omits some of them. The repertoire includes under 150,000 clones, roughly 75% of them detected once, and about 5.5% sits in the top ten. Source: PBMCs, taken from a glioma patient whose treatment included an IDH1 peptide vaccine. Receptor source: a man aged 40-55 years with glioma.

This chain joins TRBV18 and TRBJ1-1; D ambiguous. Trimming left V 3 bases short and J 0 bases short, with 5 bases between. CDR3 length: 13 amino acids. CDR1 is KGHSH, CDR2 LQKENI, per germline. CDR3 amino acids: CASSPAVNTEAFF. The CDR3 region has the DNA TGTGCCAGCTCACCGGCAGTGAACACTGAAGCTTTCTTT.

The chain carries TRBV7-2 and TRBJ2-5; TRBD1 matches 10 bases. CDR3 length: 14 amino acids. CDR1 is SGHTA and CDR2 is FQGNSA in the germline V gene. Germline trimming cut 5 bases from V and 2 bases from J; bases unmatched to any gene: 2. CDR3: CASSPDRGQETQYF. Here the CDR3 DNA reads TGTGCCAGCAGCCCGGACAGGGGGCAAGAGACCCAGTACTTC.

The V call is TRBV5-1, the J call TRBJ2-7; the D gene is possibly TRBD1 (6 bases). CDR1 and CDR2 from the germline V gene are SGHRS and YFSETQ. Deletions cut 4 bases from V and 7 bases from J, with 9 bases between. The CDR3 is 11 amino acids. The CDR3 DNA follows: TGCGCCAGCAGCAGCGACAGGGAGCAGTACTTC. The encoded protein is CASSSDREQYF.

The gene calls are TRBV6-5 and TRBJ2-5; the D is unclear. The CDR3 totals 14 residues. CDR1 is MNHEY and CDR2 is SVGAGI in the germline V gene. Trimming took 5 bases from V and 3 from J, leaving 13 bases between them. This CDR3 is CASSPLNGEETQYF. CDR3 DNA: TGTGCCAGCAGTCCGCTTAATGGAGAAGAGACCCAGTACTTC.

Ten or more counts support this clone. The rearrangement links TRBV9 to TRBJ2-3, with unresolved D. The CDR3 runs to 13 residues. Trimming removed 1 base from V and 4 bases from J, with 7 bases in between. Germline CDR1 and CDR2: SGDLS and YYNGEE. The CDR3 loop is CASSVTSSDTQYF. The CDR3 DNA is TGTGCCAGCAGCGTAACCTCCTCAGATACGCAGTATTTT.

On this clone: A much larger clone sits a single nucleotide away, making a read error possible. The chain links TRBV30 to TRBJ1-1, with D unresolved. The CDR3 spans 13 residues. Trimming stripped 1 base from V and 0 bases from J, with 6 bases between. Looked up from germline, CDR1 is GTSNPN and CDR2 is SVGIG (reference sequence). CDR3 nucleotides: TGTGCCTGGAGTGAGGAGGTGAACACTGAAGCTTTCTTT. Protein product: CAWSEEVNTEAFF.

The chain combines TRBV18 with TRBJ2-3, with D perhaps being TRBD1 or TRBD2 (5 bases each). Germline CDR1 reads KGHSH; CDR2 reads LQKENI. Trimming took off 6 bases at V and 6 bases at J, with 19 bases between the two ends. The CDR3 length is 15 residues. This CDR3 reads CASSLGTGKSDTQYF. CDR3 sequence (DNA): TGTGCCAGCTCCCTCGGGACGGGAAAATCGGATACGCAGTATTTT.

The rearrangement links TRBV28 to TRBJ2-2; D is perhaps TRBD1 (5 bases). CDR1 is MDHEN, CDR2 SYDVKM, per germline. V was shortened by 5 bases and J by 5 bases, with 15 bases between the two germline ends. The CDR3 consists of 15 residues. The CDR3 loop is CASSVPGSGTGELFF. The CDR3 nucleotides are TGTGCCAGCAGTGTCCCAGGGTCCGGGACCGGGGAGCTGTTTTTT.